One T cell receptor beta chain is described in this entry. V lost 2 bases to trimming and J lost 3 bases; unmatched junction nucleotides: 3. The germline V gene has CDR1 GTSNPN and CDR2 SVGIG (reference sequence). This CDR3 region has 14 residues. This sample is drawn from a study of technical replicates of blood from a handful of donors. The method was immunoSEQ multiplex PCR; TCRdb's version includes in-frame clones alone and lacks a portion of them. The table has about 83,000 clones, 95% to 97% seen once. The source of this sequence is a human donor in good health. The genes are TRBV30 and TRBJ1-4; 7 bases align to TRBD1. The sequenced sample was T cells isolated from PBMCs. The CDR3 sequence is CAWSLGGSNEKLFF. As DNA, the CDR3 is TGTGCCTGGAGTCTAGGGGGCTCTAATGAAAAACTGTTTTTT.